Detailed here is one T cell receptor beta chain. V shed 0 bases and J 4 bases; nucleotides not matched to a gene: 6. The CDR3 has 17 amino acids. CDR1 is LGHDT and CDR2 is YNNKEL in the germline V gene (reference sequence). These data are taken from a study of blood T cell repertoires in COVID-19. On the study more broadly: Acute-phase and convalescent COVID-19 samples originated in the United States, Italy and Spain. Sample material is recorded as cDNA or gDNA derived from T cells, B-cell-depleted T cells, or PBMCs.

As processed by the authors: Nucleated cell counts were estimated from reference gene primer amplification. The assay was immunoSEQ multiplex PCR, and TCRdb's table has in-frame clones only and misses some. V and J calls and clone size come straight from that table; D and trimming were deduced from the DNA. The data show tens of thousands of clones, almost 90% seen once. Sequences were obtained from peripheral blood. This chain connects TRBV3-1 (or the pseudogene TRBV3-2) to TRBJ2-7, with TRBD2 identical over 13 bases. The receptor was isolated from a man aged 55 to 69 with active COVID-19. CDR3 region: CASSQETSGRRTYEQYF. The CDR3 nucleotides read TGTGCCAGCAGCCAAGAGACTAGCGGGAGGAGAACGTACGAGCAGTACTTC.